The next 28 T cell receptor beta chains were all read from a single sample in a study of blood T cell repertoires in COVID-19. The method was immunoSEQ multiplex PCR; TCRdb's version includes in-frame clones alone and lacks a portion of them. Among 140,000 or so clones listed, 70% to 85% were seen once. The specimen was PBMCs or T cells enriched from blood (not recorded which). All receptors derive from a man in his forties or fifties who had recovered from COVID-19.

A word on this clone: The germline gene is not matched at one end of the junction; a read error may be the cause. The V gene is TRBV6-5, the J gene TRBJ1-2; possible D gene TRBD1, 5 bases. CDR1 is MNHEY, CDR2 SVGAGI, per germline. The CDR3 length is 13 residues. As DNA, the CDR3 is TGTGCCAGCAGTCCCAGGGTCGGGTATGGCTGCACCTTC. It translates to CASSPRVGYGCTF.

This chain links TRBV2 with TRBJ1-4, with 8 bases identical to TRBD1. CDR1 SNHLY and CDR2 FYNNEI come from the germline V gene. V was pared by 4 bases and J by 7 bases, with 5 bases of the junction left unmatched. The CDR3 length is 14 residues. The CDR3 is CASSVARGLEKLFF. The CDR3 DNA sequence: TGTGCCAGCAGTGTGGCCAGGGGGCTTGAAAAACTGTTTTTT.

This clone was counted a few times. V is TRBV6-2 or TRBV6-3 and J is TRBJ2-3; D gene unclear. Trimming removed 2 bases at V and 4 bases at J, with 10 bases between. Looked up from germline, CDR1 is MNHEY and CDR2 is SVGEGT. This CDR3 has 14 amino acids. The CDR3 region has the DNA TGTGCCAGCAGTTACGGGCGAGAAGCAGATACGCAGTATTTT. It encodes CASSYGREADTQYF.

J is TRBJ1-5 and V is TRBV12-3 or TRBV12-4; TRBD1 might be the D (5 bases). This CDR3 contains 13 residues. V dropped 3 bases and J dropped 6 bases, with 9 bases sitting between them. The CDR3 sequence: CASSLGGGQPQHF. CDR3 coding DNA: TGTGCCAGCAGTTTGGGGGGTGGTCAGCCCCAGCATTTT.

The CDR3 sequence: CASSLVAGGFSEQFF. The CDR3 DNA reads TGTGCCAGCAGCTTAGTAGCGGGGGGCTTCTCAGAGCAGTTCTTC. J is TRBJ2-1 and V is TRBV7-3, with 10 bases aligning to TRBD2. Germline V CDR1 and CDR2: SGHTA, FQGTGA. There are 15 residues in the CDR3. V lost 2 bases, J lost 10 bases, and 8 bases stayed unmatched.

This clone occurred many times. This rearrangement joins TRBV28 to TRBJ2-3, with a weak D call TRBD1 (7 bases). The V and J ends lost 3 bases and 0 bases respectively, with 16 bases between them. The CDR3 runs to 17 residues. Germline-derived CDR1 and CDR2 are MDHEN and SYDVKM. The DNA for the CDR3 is TGTGCCAGCAGTTTGGAGTTGACAGGGACTAGCACAGATACGCAGTATTTT. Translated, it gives CASSLELTGTSTDTQYF.

The CDR3 coding sequence is TGTGCCAGCAGCTCCCGGACAGGTGGGATGGGTGGCTACACCTTC. Protein product: CASSSRTGGMGGYTF. The chain links TRBV7-8 to TRBJ1-2; TRBD1 matches 7 bases. In germline, CDR1 is SGHVS, CDR2 FQNEAQ. There are 15 residues in the CDR3. V dropped 4 bases and J dropped 7; count of bases not matched to a gene: 12.

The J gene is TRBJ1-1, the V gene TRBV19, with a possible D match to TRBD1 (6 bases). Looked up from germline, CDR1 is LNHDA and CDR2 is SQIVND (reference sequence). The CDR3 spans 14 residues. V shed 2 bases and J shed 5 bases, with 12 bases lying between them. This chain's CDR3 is CASSIPPDRTEAFF. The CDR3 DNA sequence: TGTGCCAGTAGTATACCCCCGGACAGAACTGAAGCTTTCTTT.

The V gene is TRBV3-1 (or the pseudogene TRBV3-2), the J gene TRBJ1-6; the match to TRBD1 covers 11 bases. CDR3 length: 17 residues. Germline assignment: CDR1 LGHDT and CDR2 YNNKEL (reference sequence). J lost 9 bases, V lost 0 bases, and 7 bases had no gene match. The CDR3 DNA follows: TGTGCCAGCAGCCAAGATCTGGGACAGGGGGTTGGTTCACCCCTCCACTTT. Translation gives CASSQDLGQGVGSPLHF.

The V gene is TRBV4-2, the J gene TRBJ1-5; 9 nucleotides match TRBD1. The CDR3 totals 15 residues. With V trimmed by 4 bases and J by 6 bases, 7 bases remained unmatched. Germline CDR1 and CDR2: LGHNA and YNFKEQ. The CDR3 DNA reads TGTGCCAGCAGCCCGACGAGGGGACAGGGTCAGCCCCAGCATTTT. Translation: CASSPTRGQGQPQHF.

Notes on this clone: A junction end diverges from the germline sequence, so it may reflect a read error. This CDR3 is CASSPLGAGGQDTQYF. In DNA, the CDR3 is TGTGCTAGCAGCCCACTCGGCGCGGGGGGTCAAGATACGCAGTATTTT. V usage is TRBV7-7 and J usage is TRBJ2-3; 8 nucleotides align to TRBD2. The CDR3 length is 16 residues. CDR1 and CDR2 from the germline V gene are SSHAT and FNYEAQ (reference sequence).

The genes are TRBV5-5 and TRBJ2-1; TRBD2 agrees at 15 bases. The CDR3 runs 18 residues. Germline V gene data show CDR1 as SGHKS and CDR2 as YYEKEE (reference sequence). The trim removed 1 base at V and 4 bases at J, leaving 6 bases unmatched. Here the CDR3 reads CASSLYGTSGGLYNEQFF. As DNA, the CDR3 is TGTGCCAGCAGCTTGTATGGGACTAGCGGGGGGCTTTACAATGAGCAGTTCTTC.

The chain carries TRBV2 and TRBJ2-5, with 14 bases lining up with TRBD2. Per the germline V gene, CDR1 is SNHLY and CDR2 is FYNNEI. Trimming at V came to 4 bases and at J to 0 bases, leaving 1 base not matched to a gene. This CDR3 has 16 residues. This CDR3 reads CASSGTSGGNQETQYF. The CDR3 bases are TGTGCCAGCAGTGGGACTAGCGGGGGGAACCAAGAGACCCAGTACTTC.

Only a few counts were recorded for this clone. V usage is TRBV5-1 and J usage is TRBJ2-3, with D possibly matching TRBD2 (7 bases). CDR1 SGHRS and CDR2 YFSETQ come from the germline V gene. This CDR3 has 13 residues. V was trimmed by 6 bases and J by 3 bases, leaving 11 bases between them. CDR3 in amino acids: CASNRGATDTQYF. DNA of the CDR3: TGCGCCAGCAACCGGGGGGCGACAGATACGCAGTATTTT.

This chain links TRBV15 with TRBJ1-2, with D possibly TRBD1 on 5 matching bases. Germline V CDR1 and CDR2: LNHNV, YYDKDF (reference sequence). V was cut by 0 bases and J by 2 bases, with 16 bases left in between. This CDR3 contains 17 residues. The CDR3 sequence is CATSRDFGGGVNYGYTF. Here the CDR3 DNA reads TGTGCCACCAGCAGAGATTTCGGGGGTGGGGTCAACTATGGCTACACCTTC.

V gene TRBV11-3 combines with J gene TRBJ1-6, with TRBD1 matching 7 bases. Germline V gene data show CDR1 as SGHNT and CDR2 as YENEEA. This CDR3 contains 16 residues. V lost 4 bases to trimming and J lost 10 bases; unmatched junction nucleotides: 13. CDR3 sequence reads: CASSSPVTGPWSPLHF. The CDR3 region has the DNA TGTGCCAGCAGCTCTCCCGTGACAGGGCCTTGGTCACCCCTCCACTTT.

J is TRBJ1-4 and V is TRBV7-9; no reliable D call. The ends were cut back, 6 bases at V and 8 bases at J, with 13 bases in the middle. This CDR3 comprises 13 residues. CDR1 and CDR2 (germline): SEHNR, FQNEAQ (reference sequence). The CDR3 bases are TGTGCCAGCAGTGGTAGCGGTAGGGAAAAACTGTTTTTT. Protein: CASSGSGREKLFF.

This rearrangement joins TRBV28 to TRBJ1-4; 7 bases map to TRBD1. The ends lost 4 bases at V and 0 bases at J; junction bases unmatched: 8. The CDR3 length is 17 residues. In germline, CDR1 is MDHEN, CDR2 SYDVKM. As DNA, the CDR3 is TGTGCCAGCAGTTCAGCCGGGACAGCTACAACTAATGAAAAACTGTTTTTT. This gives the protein CASSSAGTATTNEKLFF. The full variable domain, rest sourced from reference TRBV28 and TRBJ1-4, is DVKVTQSSRYLVKRTGEKVFLECVQDMDHENMFWYRQDPGLGLRLIYFSYDVKMKEKGDIPEGYSVSREKKERFSLILESASTNQTSMYLCASSSAGTATTNEKLFFGSGTQLSVL.

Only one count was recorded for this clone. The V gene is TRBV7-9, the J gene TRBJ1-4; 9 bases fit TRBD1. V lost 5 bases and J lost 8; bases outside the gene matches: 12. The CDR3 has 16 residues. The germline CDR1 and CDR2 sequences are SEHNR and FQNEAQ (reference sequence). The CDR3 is CASSTHGQGTREKLFF. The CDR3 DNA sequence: TGTGCCAGCAGCACACACGGACAGGGGACACGAGAAAAACTGTTTTTT.

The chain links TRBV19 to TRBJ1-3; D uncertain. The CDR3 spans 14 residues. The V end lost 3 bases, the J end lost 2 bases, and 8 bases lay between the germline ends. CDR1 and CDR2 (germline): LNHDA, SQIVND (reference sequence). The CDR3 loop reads CASSISLPGNTIYF. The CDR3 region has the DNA TGTGCCAGTAGTATTTCCCTCCCTGGAAACACCATATATTTT. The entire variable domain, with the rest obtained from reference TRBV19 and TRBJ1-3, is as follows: DGGITQSPKYLFRKEGQNVTLSCEQNLNHDAMYWYRQDPGQGLRLIYYSQIVNDFQKGDIAEGYSVSREKKESFPLTVTSAQKNPTAFYLCASSISLPGNTIYFGEGSWLTVV.

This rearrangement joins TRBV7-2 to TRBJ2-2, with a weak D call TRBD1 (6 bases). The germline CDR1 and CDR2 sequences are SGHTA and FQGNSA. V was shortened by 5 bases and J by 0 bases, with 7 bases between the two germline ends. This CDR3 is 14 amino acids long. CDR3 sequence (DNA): TGTGCCAGCAGCCGGACAGCGAACACCGGGGAGCTGTTTTTT. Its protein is CASSRTANTGELFF.

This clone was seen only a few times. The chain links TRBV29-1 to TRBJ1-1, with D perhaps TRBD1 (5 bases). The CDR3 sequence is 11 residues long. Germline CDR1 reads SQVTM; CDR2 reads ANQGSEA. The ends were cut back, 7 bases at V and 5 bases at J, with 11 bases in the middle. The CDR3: CSGQRGTEAFF. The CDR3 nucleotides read TGCAGCGGCCAGCGGGGGACTGAAGCTTTCTTT.

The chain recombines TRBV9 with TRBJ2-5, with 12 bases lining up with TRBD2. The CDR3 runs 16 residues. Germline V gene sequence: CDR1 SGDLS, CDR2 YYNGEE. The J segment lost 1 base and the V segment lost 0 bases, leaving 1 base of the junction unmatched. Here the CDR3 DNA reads TGTGCCAGCAGCGTAGCTAGCGGGGGGGCCCAAGAGACCCAGTACTTC. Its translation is CASSVASGGAQETQYF.

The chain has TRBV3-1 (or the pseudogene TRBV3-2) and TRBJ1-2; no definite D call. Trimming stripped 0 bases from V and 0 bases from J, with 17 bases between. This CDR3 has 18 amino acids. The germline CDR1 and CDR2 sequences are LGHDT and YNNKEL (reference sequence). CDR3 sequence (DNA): TGTGCCAGCAGCCAAGATATCGGAAAGGGAGCTCCTAACTATGGCTACACCTTC. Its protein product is CASSQDIGKGAPNYGYTF.

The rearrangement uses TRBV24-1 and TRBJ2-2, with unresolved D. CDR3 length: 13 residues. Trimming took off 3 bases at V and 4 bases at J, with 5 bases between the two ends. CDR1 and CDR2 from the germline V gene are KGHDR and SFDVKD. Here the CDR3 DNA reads TGTGCCACCAGTGATCGAGGCACCGGGGAGCTGTTTTTT. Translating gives CATSDRGTGELFF.

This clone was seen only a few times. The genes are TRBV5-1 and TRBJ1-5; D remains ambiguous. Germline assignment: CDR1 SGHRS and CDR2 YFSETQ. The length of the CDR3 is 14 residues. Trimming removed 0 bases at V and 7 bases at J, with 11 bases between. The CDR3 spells CASSLGGLEQPQHF. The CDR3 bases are TGCGCCAGCAGCTTGGGCGGACTGGAACAGCCCCAGCATTTT.

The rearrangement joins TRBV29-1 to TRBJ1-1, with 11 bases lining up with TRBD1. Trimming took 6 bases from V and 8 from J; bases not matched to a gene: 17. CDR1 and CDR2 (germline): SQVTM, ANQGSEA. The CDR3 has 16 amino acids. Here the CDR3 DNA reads TGCAGCGTCACTAGGGACAGGGGGTTCCTTTTGATCGAAGCTTTCTTT. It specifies CSVTRDRGFLLIEAFF.

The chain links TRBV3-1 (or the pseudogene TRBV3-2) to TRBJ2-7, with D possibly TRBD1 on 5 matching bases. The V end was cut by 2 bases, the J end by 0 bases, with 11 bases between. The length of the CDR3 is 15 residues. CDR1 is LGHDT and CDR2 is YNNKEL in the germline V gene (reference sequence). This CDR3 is CASSQQGRSSYEQYF. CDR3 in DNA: TGTGCCAGCAGCCAACAGGGCCGGAGCTCCTACGAGCAGTACTTC.